The TCR beta chain under discussion was sequenced for a study of CD4 and CD8 cells across lung adenocarcinoma regions. Localized lung adenocarcinoma, a non-small cell lung cancer, affected the donors. Germline V gene lookup returns CDR1 MNHNS and CDR2 SASEGT. CDR3 length equals 11 residues. The V end was cut by 10 bases, the J end by 5 bases, with 11 bases between. One entry per CDR3 protein, called by TCRdb with MiXCR from the PCR reads. Of around 18,000 distinct CDR3 sequences in the sample, roughly 51% are singletons; the top ten hold 55%. Material for sequencing was CD8+ T cells from the center of a lung tumor. This sequence originates from a female donor with lung adenocarcinoma. The CD4 and CD8 labels of this study may be unreliable. The V gene is TRBV6-1, the J gene TRBJ2-5; no definite D call. CDR3 coding DNA: TGTGCCACCCATTTGTTGGAGACCCAGTACTTC. It specifies CATHLLETQYF.